This TCR beta chain was observed in a study of blood T cells in healthy people across ages. Combining a sample-barcoded 5' primer with a J-beta primer mix, a second PCR ran for roughly 6 to 12 cycles. MiXCR, applied by TCRdb to the 5' RACE reads, yields one record per CDR3 protein. Of about 290,000 distinct CDR3 sequences listed, 25% to 30% were seen once; the top ten hold roughly 30%. CDR1 and CDR2 from the germline V gene are LGHDT and YNNKEL (reference sequence). Trimming took 4 bases from V and 7 from J, leaving 14 bases between them. The CDR3 has 14 amino acids. At least 5.5 micrograms of total RNA were extracted per sample.

The sequenced sample consisted of blood. The J gene is TRBJ2-1, the V gene TRBV3-1; TRBD1 is a possible D gene (5 bases). The source of this sequence is a woman in her 70s in good health. The CDR3 DNA reads TGTGCCAGCAGCCTTCCAGGGCTGGGGAATGAGCAGTTCTTC. Translation: CASSLPGLGNEQFF.